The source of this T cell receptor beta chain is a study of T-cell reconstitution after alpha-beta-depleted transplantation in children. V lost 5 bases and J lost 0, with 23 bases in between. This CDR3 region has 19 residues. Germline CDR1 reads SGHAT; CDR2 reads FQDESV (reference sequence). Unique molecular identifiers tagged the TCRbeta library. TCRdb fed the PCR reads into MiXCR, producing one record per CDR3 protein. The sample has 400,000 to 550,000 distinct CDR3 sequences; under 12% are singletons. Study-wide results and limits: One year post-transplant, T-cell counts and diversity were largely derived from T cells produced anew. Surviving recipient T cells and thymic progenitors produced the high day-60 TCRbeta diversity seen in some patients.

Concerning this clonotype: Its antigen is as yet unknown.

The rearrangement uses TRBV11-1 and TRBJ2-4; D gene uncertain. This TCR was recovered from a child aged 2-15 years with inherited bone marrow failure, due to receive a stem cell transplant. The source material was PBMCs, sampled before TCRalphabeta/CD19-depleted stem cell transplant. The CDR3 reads CASSGVSGPLALAKNIQYF. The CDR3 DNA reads TGTGCCAGCAGCGGTGTATCCGGGCCCTTGGCACTAGCCAAAAACATTCAGTACTTC.